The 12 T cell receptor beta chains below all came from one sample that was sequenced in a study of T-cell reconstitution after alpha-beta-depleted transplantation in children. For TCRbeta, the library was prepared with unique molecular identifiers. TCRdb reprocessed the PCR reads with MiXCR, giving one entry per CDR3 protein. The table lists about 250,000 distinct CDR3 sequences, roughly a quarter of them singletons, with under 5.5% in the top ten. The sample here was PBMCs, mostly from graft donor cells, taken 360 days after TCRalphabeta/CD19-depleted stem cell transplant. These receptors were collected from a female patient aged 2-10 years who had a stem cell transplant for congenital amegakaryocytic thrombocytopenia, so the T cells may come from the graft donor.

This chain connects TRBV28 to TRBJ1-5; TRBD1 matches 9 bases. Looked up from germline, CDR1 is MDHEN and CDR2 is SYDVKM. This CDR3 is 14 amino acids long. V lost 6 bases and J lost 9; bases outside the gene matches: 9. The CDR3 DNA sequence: TGTGCCAGCAGCCGGAACAGGGGGCTCGGGCCCCAGCATTTT. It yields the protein CASSRNRGLGPQHF.

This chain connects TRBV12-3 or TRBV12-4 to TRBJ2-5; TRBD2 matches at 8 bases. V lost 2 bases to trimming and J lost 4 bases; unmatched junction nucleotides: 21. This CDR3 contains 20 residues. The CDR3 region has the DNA TGTGCCAGCAGTTTAAATGTCGGGAGCGGGGGAAGCCTAGGGGCAGAGACCCAGTACTTC. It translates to CASSLNVGSGGSLGAETQYF.

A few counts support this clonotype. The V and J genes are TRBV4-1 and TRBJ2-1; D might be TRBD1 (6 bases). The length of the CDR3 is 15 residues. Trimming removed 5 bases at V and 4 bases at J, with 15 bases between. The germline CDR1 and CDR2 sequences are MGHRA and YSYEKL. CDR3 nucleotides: TGCGCCAGCAGCTACCCCGCGAGGGGGTACAATGAGCAGTTCTTC. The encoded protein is CASSYPARGYNEQFF.

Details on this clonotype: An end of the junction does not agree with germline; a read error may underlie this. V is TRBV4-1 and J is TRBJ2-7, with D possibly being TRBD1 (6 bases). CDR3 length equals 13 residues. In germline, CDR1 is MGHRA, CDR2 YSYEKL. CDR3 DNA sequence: TGCGCCAGCAGCCAAGACAGGGGACGCGAGCAGTGCTTC. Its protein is CASSQDRGREQCF.

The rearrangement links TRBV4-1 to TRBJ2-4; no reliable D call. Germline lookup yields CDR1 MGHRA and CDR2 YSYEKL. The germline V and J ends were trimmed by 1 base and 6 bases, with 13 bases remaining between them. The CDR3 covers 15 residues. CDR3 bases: TGCGCCAGCAGCCAAGGCGAGGTGGACCTAAACATTCAGTACTTC. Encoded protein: CASSQGEVDLNIQYF.

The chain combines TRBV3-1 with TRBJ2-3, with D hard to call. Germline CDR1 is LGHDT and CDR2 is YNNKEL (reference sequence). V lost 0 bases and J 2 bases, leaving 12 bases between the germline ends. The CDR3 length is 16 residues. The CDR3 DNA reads TGTGCCAGCAGCCAAGAAAGTCCGTGGTCCACAGATACGCAGTATTTT. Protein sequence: CASSQESPWSTDTQYF.

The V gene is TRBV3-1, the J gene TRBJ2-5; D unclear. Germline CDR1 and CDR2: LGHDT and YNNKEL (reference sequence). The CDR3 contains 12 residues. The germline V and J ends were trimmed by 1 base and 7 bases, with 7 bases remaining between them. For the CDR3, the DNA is TGTGCCAGCAGCCAAGCTGGCCCGACCCAGTACTTC. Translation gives CASSQAGPTQYF.

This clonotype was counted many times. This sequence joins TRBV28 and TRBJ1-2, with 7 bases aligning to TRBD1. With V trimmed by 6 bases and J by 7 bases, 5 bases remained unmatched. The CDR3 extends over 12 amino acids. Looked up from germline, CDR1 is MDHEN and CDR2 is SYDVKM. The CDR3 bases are TGTGCCAGCAGAATACAGGGGTTTGGCTACACCTTC. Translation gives CASRIQGFGYTF.

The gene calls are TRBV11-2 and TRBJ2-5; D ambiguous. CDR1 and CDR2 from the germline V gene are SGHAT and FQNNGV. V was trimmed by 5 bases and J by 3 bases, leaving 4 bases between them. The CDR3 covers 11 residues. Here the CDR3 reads CASSRKETQYF. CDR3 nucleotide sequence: TGTGCCAGCAGCCGAAAAGAGACCCAGTACTTC.

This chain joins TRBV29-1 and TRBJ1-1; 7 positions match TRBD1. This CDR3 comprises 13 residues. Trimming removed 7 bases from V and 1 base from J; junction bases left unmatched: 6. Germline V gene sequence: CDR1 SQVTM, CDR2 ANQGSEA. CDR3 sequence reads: CSAIGQENTEAFF. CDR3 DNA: TGCAGCGCCATAGGACAGGAGAACACTGAAGCTTTCTTT. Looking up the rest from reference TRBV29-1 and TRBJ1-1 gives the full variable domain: SAVISQKPSRDICQRGTSLTIQCQVDSQVTMMFWYRQQPGQSLTLIATANQGSEATYESGFVIDKFPISRPNLTFSTLTVSNMSPEDSSIYLCSAIGQENTEAFFGQGTRLTVV.

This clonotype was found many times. The CDR3: CASSLEYEQYF. The CDR3 DNA reads TGTGCCAGCAGTTTAGAGTACGAGCAGTACTTC. J is TRBJ2-7 and V is TRBV12-3 or TRBV12-4; D uncertain. The CDR3 has 11 residues. Trimming took 1 base from V and 4 from J, leaving 2 bases between them.

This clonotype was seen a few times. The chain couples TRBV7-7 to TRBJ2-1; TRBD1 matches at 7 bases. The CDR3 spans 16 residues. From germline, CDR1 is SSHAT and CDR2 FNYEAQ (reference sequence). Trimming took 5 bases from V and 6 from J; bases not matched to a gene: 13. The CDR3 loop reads CASSPSTGAGVNEQFF. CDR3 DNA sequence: TGTGCCAGCAGCCCCTCTACAGGGGCCGGGGTCAATGAGCAGTTCTTC.